The 9 T cell receptor beta chains in this list originate from one sample, sequenced in a study of blood T cell repertoires in COVID-19. Method: immunoSEQ multiplex PCR; TCRdb's copy keeps in-frame clones and lacks some. Here the sample spans 150,000 to 200,000 clones, around 82% being singletons. The sequenced material came from PBMCs or T cells enriched from blood (not recorded which). Receptors were obtained from a woman in her 50s with acute COVID-19.

CDR3 nucleotides: TGTGCCAGCAGCTTAGTTGGCGGTAGGGGGGGGCCTCCCGGGGAGCTGTTTTTT. Protein sequence: CASSLVGGRGGPPGELFF. The chain combines TRBV7-2 with TRBJ2-2; D may be TRBD2 (7 bases). V was trimmed by 1 base and J by 6 bases, leaving 21 bases between them. This CDR3 contains 18 residues. Germline V gene lookup returns CDR1 SGHTA and CDR2 FQGNSA.

The chain couples TRBV19 to TRBJ1-4, with 7 bases that match TRBD1. The CDR3 covers 16 residues. With 7 bases clipped from V and 0 bases from J, the junction kept 8 bases outside the gene matches. CDR1 LNHDA and CDR2 SQIVND come from the germline V gene (reference sequence). This CDR3 is CASNQIQGATNEKLFF. The CDR3 coding sequence is TGTGCCAGTAACCAGATTCAGGGGGCAACTAATGAAAAACTGTTTTTT.

J is TRBJ2-5 and V is TRBV28, with TRBD1 matching 7 bases. The CDR3 runs to 13 residues. The V segment lost 8 bases and the J segment 4 bases; nucleotides outside the gene matches: 7. Germline loops: CDR1 MDHEN, CDR2 SYDVKM. The CDR3 spells CASGRQGAETQYF. The CDR3 DNA reads as TGTGCCAGCGGGAGACAGGGCGCAGAGACCCAGTACTTC.

The chain uses TRBV28 and TRBJ1-4; D gene uncertain. This CDR3 is 13 amino acids long. Germline V gives CDR1 MDHEN, CDR2 SYDVKM. V was cut by 2 bases and J by 8 bases, with 9 bases left in between. This chain's CDR3 is CASSLGGPEKLFF. CDR3 bases: TGTGCCAGCAGTTTAGGAGGACCCGAAAAACTGTTTTTT.

As to this clone: The same CDR3 can be traced to other DNA sequences in this sample. V and J are TRBV5-4 and TRBJ1-2, with 8 bases fitting TRBD1. V shed 4 bases, J shed 0 bases, and the junction held 2 bases outside the gene matches. CDR1 is SGHNT and CDR2 is YYREEE in the germline V gene (reference sequence). This CDR3 region has 14 residues. As DNA, the CDR3 is TGTGCCAGCAGCCGACAGGGGACTAACTATGGCTACACCTTC. Residues: CASSRQGTNYGYTF.

The chain uses TRBV3-1 (or the pseudogene TRBV3-2) and TRBJ2-3, with a weak D call TRBD2 (5 bases). The CDR3 consists of 17 residues. Germline V gives CDR1 LGHDT, CDR2 YNNKEL (reference sequence). V gave up 2 bases and J gave up 3 bases, with 18 bases separating them. As DNA, the CDR3 is TGTGCCAGCAGCCAAATCTCGGGGTTAAGGTGGACAGATACGCAGTATTTT. Protein product: CASSQISGLRWTDTQYF.

The chain recombines TRBV9 with TRBJ2-5, with 9 bases that match TRBD1. CDR3 length: 14 amino acids. Germline V gene lookup returns CDR1 SGDLS and CDR2 YYNGEE. J was trimmed by 4 bases and V by 1 base; bases with no gene match: 2. The CDR3 loop reads CASSVRQGGETQYF. DNA of the CDR3: TGTGCCAGCAGCGTACGACAGGGGGGAGAGACCCAGTACTTC.

The rearrangement joins TRBV10-3 to TRBJ2-3, with D tentatively TRBD2 (6 bases). V lost 8 bases, J lost 8 bases, and 17 bases lay in between. CDR1 ENHRY and CDR2 SYGVKD come from the germline V gene. The CDR3 is 13 amino acids. DNA of the CDR3: TGTGCCATCTCACCCCCGGGACTCCCTACGCAGTATTTT. This sequence encodes CAISPPGLPTQYF.

This clone is a singleton in its sample. The V and J genes are TRBV27 and TRBJ2-1; TRBD2 might be the D (5 bases). Germline CDR1 reads MNHEY; CDR2 reads SMNVEV (reference sequence). CDR3 length: 16 amino acids. The germline V and J ends were trimmed by 3 bases and 6 bases, with 18 bases remaining between them. In DNA form, the CDR3 reads TGTGCCAGCAGTTTTTCGTCACGGGGTCTAGGCAATGAGCAGTTCTTC. It encodes CASSFSSRGLGNEQFF.